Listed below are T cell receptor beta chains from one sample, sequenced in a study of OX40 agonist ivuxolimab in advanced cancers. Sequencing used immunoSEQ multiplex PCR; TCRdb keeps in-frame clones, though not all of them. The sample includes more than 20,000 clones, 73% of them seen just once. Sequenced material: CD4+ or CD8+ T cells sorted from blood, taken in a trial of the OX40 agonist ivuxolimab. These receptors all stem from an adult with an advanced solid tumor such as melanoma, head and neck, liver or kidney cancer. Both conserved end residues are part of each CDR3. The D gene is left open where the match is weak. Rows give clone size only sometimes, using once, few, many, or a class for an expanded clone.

CASRQGFNGELFF,TGTGCCAGCAGACAGGGTTTCAACGGGGAGCTGTTTTTT,-,TRBV6-5,TRBJ2-2,-
CASRLGGRGDTEAFF,TGTGCCAGCAGGCTAGGGGGTCGTGGGGACACTGAAGCTTTCTTT,-,TRBV5-5,TRBJ1-1,-
CASSPRRPGTGSYNEQFF,TGTGCCAGCAGCCCCCGACGCCCCGGGACAGGTTCCTACAATGAGCAGTTCTTC,-,TRBV11-2,TRBJ2-1,TRBD1
CASSPFVGGKYNEQFF,TGTGCCAGCAGCCCGTTTGTAGGGGGGAAGTACAATGAGCAGTTCTTC,-,TRBV7-3,TRBJ2-1,-
CASWNREVMNTEAFF,TGTGCCAGCTGGAACAGGGAAGTTATGAACACTGAAGCTTTCTTT,-,TRBV27,TRBJ1-1,-
CSGSHGGGLAPLHF,TGCAGCGGTTCGCACGGAGGTGGGCTGGCACCCCTCCACTTT,-,TRBV29-1,TRBJ1-6,-
CASSSGDPGNTIYF,TGTGCCAGCAGCTCCGGTGATCCCGGAAACACCATATATTTT,-,TRBV9,TRBJ1-3,-
CASSYARTGIDEQFF,TGTGCCAGCAGTTACGCCAGGACAGGGATCGATGAGCAGTTCTTC,-,TRBV6-5,TRBJ2-1,TRBD1
CASSLTAANEQFF,TGTGCCAGCAGTCTCACGGCCGCCAATGAGCAGTTCTTC,few,TRBV27,TRBJ2-1,-
CAGGLGQINEQFF,TGTGCCGGCGGCCTTGGACAGATCAATGAGCAGTTCTTC,once,TRBV6-5,TRBJ2-1,-
CASSLAWGEDYGYTF,TGTGCCAGCAGCTTAGCATGGGGGGAGGACTATGGCTACACCTTC,-,TRBV7-6,TRBJ1-2,-
CASRYSGGAYNEQFF,TGTGCCAGCAGATATAGCGGGGGGGCGTACAATGAGCAGTTCTTC,-,TRBV27,TRBJ2-1,TRBD2
CATSRDSGMSSYEQYF,TGTGCCACCAGCAGAGATTCGGGGATGAGCTCCTACGAGCAGTACTTC,-,TRBV15,TRBJ2-7,-
CASSLNQPQHF,TGTGCCAGCAGTCTAAATCAGCCCCAGCATTTT,-,TRBV28,TRBJ1-5,-
CASSRTGYEYF,TGTGCCAGCAGCCGAACAGGGTACGAGTACTTC,once,TRBV5-4,TRBJ2-7,-
CASSVVHYNEQFF,TGCGCCAGTTCGGTGGTTCACTACAATGAGCAGTTCTTC,-,TRBV10-1,TRBJ2-1,-
CAGDRFSYEQYF,TGTGCCGGGGACAGGTTTTCCTACGAGCAGTACTTC,-,TRBV2,TRBJ2-7,TRBD1
CASSVDREGMNYGYTF,TGTGCCAGCAGCGTAGATCGGGAAGGGATGAACTATGGCTACACCTTC,few,TRBV9,TRBJ1-2,-
CASSYLPGYEQYF,TGTGCCAGCAGTTACCTCCCGGGGTACGAGCAGTACTTC,-,TRBV6-5,TRBJ2-7,-
CASSQGDTSLYGYTF,TGCGCCAGCAGCCAGGGTGACACGTCTTTGTACGGCTACACCTTC,medium-sized,TRBV4-1,TRBJ1-2,-
CASSLATETQYF,TGTGCCAGCAGCCTGGCCACAGAGACCCAGTACTTC,-,TRBV5-6,TRBJ2-5,-
CASSLGGNGELFF,TGTGCCAGCAGTTTAGGGGGAAACGGGGAGCTGTTTTTT,once,TRBV27,TRBJ2-2,-
CASRIGQGAIGELFF,TGTGCCAGCAGGATAGGACAGGGGGCTATCGGGGAGCTGTTTTTT,-,TRBV2,TRBJ2-2,TRBD1
CASSVAGDVTDTQYF,TGTGCCAGCAGCGTAGCAGGGGACGTCACAGATACGCAGTATTTT,-,TRBV9,TRBJ2-3,-
CASSSVEWPITDTQYF,TGTGCCAGCAGCTCCGTCGAGTGGCCGATCACAGATACGCAGTATTTT,-,TRBV11-1,TRBJ2-3,-
CASSPGTGGYEQYF,TGTGCCAGCAGCCCCGGGACAGGGGGCTACGAGCAGTACTTC,-,TRBV7-6,TRBJ2-7,TRBD1
CASNHGLRGGVYEQYF,TGCGCCAGCAACCACGGTCTAAGGGGAGGTGTTTACGAGCAGTACTTC,-,TRBV5-1,TRBJ2-7,-
CASSSGQGREKLFF,TGCGCCAGCAGCTCAGGACAGGGGAGGGAAAAACTGTTTTTT,medium-sized,TRBV5-1,TRBJ1-4,TRBD1
CSVLGRGGPVGYNEQFF,TGCAGCGTCCTAGGGCGGGGGGGGCCGGTTGGCTACAATGAGCAGTTCTTC,-,TRBV29-1,TRBJ2-1,TRBD2
CASSAGLAGALDTQYF,TGTGCCAGCAGCGCCGGACTAGCGGGGGCCTTAGATACGCAGTATTTT,-,TRBV5-6,TRBJ2-3,TRBD2
CASSFSQGAHYGYTF,TGTGCCAGCAGTTTTTCACAGGGGGCGCACTATGGCTACACCTTC,once,TRBV28,TRBJ1-2,TRBD1
CASSLERDVDYEQYF,TGTGCCAGCAGCTTAGAGCGGGACGTTGACTACGAGCAGTACTTC,medium-sized,TRBV11-1,TRBJ2-7,TRBD2
CASSLGPARQGSSYEQYF,TGTGCCAGCAGCTTAGGGCCCGCAAGACAGGGGAGCTCCTACGAGCAGTACTTC,-,TRBV11-2,TRBJ2-7,TRBD1
CASSSSRGDYGYTF,TGTGCCAGCAGCTCCTCCAGGGGAGACTATGGCTACACCTTC,few,TRBV9,TRBJ1-2,-
CASSLGGANTGELFF,TGTGCCAGCAGCTTGGGAGGGGCGAACACCGGGGAGCTGTTTTTT,-,TRBV5-8,TRBJ2-2,-
CSARFVGEQYF,TGCAGTGCTAGATTCGTAGGGGAGCAGTACTTC,-,TRBV20-1,TRBJ2-7,-
CASSTGAVAFF,TGTGCCAGCAGTACAGGGGCTGTTGCTTTCTTT,once,TRBV6-5,TRBJ1-1,TRBD1
CASSLEQTRNNEQFF,TGTGCCAGCAGCTTGGAACAAACCAGGAACAATGAGCAGTTCTTC,-,TRBV7-3,TRBJ2-1,-
CASSISRAGTNEKLFF,TGTGCCAGTAGTATCAGCCGGGCTGGAACTAATGAAAAACTGTTTTTT,-,TRBV19,TRBJ1-4,-
CASKAGLGGSEAFF,TGTGCCAGCAAGGCGGGACTTGGGGGTTCTGAAGCTTTCTTT,-,TRBV27,TRBJ1-1,-
CSARDIGMQYF,TGCAGCGCCCGGGACATAGGTATGCAGTACTTC,-,TRBV29-1,TRBJ2-7,-
CASSFGTYEQYF,TGTGCCAGCAGCTTCGGGACCTACGAGCAGTACTTC,-,TRBV7-2,TRBJ2-7,-
CASSLGSYGYTF,TGTGCCAGCAGTTTAGGCAGCTATGGCTACACCTTC,-,TRBV28,TRBJ1-2,-
CASSPRQGYNEQFF,TGTGCCAGCAGCCCCCGACAGGGGTACAATGAGCAGTTCTTC,-,TRBV11-1,TRBJ2-1,TRBD1
CASSSSLAEETQYF,TGTGCCAGCAGCTCGTCCCTAGCGGAAGAGACCCAGTACTTC,-,TRBV5-6,TRBJ2-5,TRBD2
CASSEARLAKNIQYF,TGTGCCAGCAGTGAAGCGCGGCTAGCCAAAAACATTCAGTACTTC,-,TRBV6-1,TRBJ2-4,-